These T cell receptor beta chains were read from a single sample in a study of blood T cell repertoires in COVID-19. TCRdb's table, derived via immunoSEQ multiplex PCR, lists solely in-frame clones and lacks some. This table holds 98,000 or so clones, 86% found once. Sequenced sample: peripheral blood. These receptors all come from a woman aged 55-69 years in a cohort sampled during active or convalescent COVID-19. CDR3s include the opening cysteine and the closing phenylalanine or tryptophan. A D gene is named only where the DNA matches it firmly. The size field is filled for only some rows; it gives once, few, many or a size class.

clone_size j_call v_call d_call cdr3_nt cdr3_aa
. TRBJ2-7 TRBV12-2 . TGTGCAAGTCGCTTGAAACTAGCGGGAGAAGAATCCTACGAGCAGTACTTC CASRLKLAGEESYEQYF
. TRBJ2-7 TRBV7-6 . TGTGCCAGCAGCCCCGACAGTTTCGTAACCTACGAGCAGTACTTC CASSPDSFVTYEQYF
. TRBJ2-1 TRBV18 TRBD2 TGTGCCAGCTCCCTAGCGGGGGGGCCATCGGTCTACAATGAGCAGTTCTTC CASSLAGGPSVYNEQFF
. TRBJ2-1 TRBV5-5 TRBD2 TGTGCCAGCAGATTGGGACTAGCGGGAATAAATGAGCAGTTCTTC CASRLGLAGINEQFF
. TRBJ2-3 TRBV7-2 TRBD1 TGTGCCAGCAGCTTCCGACAGGGTCCCAGGGGCAGCACAGATACGCAGTATTTT CASSFRQGPRGSTDTQYF
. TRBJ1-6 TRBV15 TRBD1 TGTGCCACCAGCAGAGACGGACAGGGGGCCTCACCCCTCCACTTT CATSRDGQGASPLHF
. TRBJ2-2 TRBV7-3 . TGTGCCAGCAGCAGACAGAACACCGGGGAGCTGTTTTTT CASSRQNTGELFF
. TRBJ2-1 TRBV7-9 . TGTGCCAGCAGCTTAAGCCGCGGGGTTTACAATGAGCAGTTCTTC CASSLSRGVYNEQFF
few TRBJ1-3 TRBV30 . TGTGCCTGGGGGGGGCTGGGGAACTCTGGAAACACCATATATTTT CAWGGLGNSGNTIYF
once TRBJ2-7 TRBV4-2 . TGTGCCAGCAGCCAAGATCACAGGGCGGGTGTCTCCTACGAGCAGTACTTC CASSQDHRAGVSYEQYF
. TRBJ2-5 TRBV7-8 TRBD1 TGTGCCAGCACCCGGACAGGGGGAGAGACCCAGTACTTC CASTRTGGETQYF
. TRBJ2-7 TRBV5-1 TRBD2 TGCGCCAGCAGCTTGACCCCCCTAGCGGGAGGCACCTACGAGCAGTACTTC CASSLTPLAGGTYEQYF
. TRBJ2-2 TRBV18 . TGTGCCAGCTCACCTGGGCAGGCCCGAACCGGGGAGCTGTTTTTT CASSPGQARTGELFF
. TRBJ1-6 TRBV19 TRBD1 TGTGCCAGTAGTCCCCCGGGACAGGGTCACAGGGGTTCACCCCTCCACTTT CASSPPGQGHRGSPLHF
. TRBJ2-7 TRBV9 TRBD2 TGTGCCAGCAGCGTAGGGTTGCGGGAGAAGCAGTACTTC CASSVGLREKQYF
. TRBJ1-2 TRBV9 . TGTGCCAGCAGGTCCGGGTCCTATGGCTACACCTTC CASRSGSYGYTF
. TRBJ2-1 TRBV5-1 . TGCGCCAGCAGCTTGGACTTGTACAATGAGCAGTTCTTC CASSLDLYNEQFF
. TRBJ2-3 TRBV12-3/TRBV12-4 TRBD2 TGTGCCAGCCACCGGGACTACACAGATACGCAGTATTTT CASHRDYTDTQYF
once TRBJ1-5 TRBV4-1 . TGCGCCAGCAGCTATCGGACAGACAATCAGCCCCAGCATTTT CASSYRTDNQPQHF
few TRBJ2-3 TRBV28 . TGTGCCAGCAGTTTACCTAGATCAGATACGCAGTATTTT CASSLPRSDTQYF
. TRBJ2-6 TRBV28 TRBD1 TGTGCCAGCATCCCGCGGGGGACAGGGGGCTTCGGGGCCAACGTCCTGACTTTC CASIPRGTGGFGANVLTF
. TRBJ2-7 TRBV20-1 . TGCAGTGCTAGTCGGCGGGACAGAGCCTACGAGCAGTACTTC CSASRRDRAYEQYF
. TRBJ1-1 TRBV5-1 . TGCGCCAGCAGCTTGTTTTCCGCAGGGGTGAACACTGAAGCTTTCTTT CASSLFSAGVNTEAFF
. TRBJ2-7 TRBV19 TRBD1 TGTGCCAGTAGTATCGCGGACAGGGCCCTCTACGAGCAGTACTTC CASSIADRALYEQYF
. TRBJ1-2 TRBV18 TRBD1 TGTGCCAGCTCACCCGGGACAGGTCTCGGCTACACCTTC CASSPGTGLGYTF
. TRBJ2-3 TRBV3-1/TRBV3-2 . TGTGCCAGCAGCCAACACAGGGCCGATACGCAGTATTTT CASSQHRADTQYF
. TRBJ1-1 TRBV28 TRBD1 TGTGCCAGCAGTGGACAGGGTGGCACTGAAGCTTTCTTT CASSGQGGTEAFF
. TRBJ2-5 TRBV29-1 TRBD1 TGCAGCGTTGGGTTTCGGACAGGGAGAGAGACCCAGTACTTC CSVGFRTGRETQYF
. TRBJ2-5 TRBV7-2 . TGTGCCAGCAGCTTAAGCTTCGGGGAGACCCAGTACTTC CASSLSFGETQYF
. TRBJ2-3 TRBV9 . TGTGCCAGCAGCGCCGTAAGGGGCGCAGGTACAGATACGCAGTATTTT CASSAVRGAGTDTQYF
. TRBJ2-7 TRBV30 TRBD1 TGTGCCTGGAGTACATACGGACAGGGAATATCATTATTC CAWSTYGQGISLF
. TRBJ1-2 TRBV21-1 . TGTGCCAGCAGCCGGGACAGGGGGCTGAATGGCTACACCTTC CASSRDRGLNGYTF
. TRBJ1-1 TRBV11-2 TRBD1 TGTGCCAGCAGCACGTGGGACAGGGGCTCCACTGAAGCTTTCTTT CASSTWDRGSTEAFF
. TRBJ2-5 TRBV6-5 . TGTGCCAGCAGTTACTCCGCCGGGTCTCAAGAGACCCAGTACTTC CASSYSAGSQETQYF
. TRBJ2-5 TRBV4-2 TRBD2 TGTGCCAGCAGCCAAGCTCTGCTAGCGGGAGCGGAGACCCAGTACTTC CASSQALLAGAETQYF
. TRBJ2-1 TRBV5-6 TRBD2 TGTGCCAGCAGCTTCGGGGGGACCTACAATGAGCAGTTCTTC CASSFGGTYNEQFF
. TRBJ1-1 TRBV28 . TGTGCCGCAAGGACAGCCCCGAACACTGAAGCTTTCTTT CAARTAPNTEAFF
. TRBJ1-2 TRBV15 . TGTGCCACCAGCAGAGAGACAGCTAACTATGGCTACACCTTC CATSRETANYGYTF
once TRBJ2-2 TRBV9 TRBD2 TGTGCCAGCAGCGTTACTAGCGGGAGTGTCGGGGAGCTGTTTTTT CASSVTSGSVGELFF
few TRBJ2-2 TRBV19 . TGTGCCAGTAGTATCCTAGTTACCACCGGGGAGCTGTTTTTT CASSILVTTGELFF
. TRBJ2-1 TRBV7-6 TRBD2 TGTGCCAGCAGCCGAGGGACTAGCGGGAGGGAGGGGAGCTACAATGAGCAGTTCTTC CASSRGTSGREGSYNEQFF
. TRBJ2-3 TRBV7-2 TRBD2 TGTGCCAGCAGCTTAGAGCGGGGGGGAGCAGATACGCAGTATTTT CASSLERGGADTQYF
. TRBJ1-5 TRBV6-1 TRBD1 TGTGCCAGCAGTGAACAGGGGGTGGTCAATCAGCCCCAGCATTTT CASSEQGVVNQPQHF
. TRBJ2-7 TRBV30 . TGTGCCTGGAGTGTAAACAGGGCCCTCGAGCAGTACTTC CAWSVNRALEQYF
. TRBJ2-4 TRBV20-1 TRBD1 TGCAGTGCTAGTAGGGGTTTGACAGGGTTGGAAAACATTCAGTACTTC CSASRGLTGLENIQYF
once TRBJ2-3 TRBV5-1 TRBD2 TGCGCCAGCAGCACCGGACTAGCGGGAGGGAGGGATACGCAGTATTTT CASSTGLAGGRDTQYF
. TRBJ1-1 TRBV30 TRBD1 TGTGCCTGGAGTGTAGGGGGCTACAACACTGAAGCTTTCTTT CAWSVGGYNTEAFF
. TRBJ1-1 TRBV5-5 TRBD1 TGTGCCAGCAGCTTTTGGGCCGACAGGGGGCGCGGGAGCACTGAAGCTTTCTTT CASSFWADRGRGSTEAFF
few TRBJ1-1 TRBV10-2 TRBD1 TGCGCCAGCCAAGAACAGGGGCAGACGAACACTGAAGCTTTCTTT CASQEQGQTNTEAFF
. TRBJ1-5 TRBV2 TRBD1 TGTGCCAGCAGAGATCCCGACAGGGATCAGCCCCAGCATTTT CASRDPDRDQPQHF
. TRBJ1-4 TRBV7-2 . TGTGCCAGCAGCTCGTCTTCAGGGCCTAATGAAAAACTGTTTTTT CASSSSSGPNEKLFF
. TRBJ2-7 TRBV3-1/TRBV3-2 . TGTGCCAGCAGCCAAGCTAGGCACGAGCAGTACTTC CASSQARHEQYF
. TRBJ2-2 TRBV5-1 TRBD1 TGCGCCAGCAGCTTGGACAGGGGTTTCACCGGGGAGCTGTTTTTT CASSLDRGFTGELFF
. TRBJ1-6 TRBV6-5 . TGTGCCAGCAGCGAGAGGAGCAATTCACCCCTCCACTTT CASSERSNSPLHF
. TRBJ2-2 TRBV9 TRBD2 TGTGCCAGCAGCCACGGACTAGCGGTAACCCCCCTCACCGGGGAGCTGTTTTTT CASSHGLAVTPLTGELFF